This T cell receptor (beta chain) was retrieved from a study of CD8+ T cells in alopecia areata. Study outcomes and limitations: It was lesional scalp, especially alopecia totalis/universalis, that showed higher clonality than normal scalp.

Once RNA had been extracted, it was reverse transcribed into cDNA to act as the sequencing template. Profiled with immunoSEQ multiplex PCR; TCRdb holds only in-frame clones, not every one. The sample includes 150,000 to 200,000 clones, 65% to 75% of them seen just once. This CDR3 contains 12 residues. From germline, CDR1 is LGHNA and CDR2 YNFKEQ. About this clone: Its target is unknown. A read error may account for a junction end that differs from germline.

The chain uses TRBV4-2 and TRBJ1-4; D is uncertain. The sequence came from a human donor with alopecia areata. This material consisted of CD8+ T cells sorted from blood, taken at week 0. The CDR3, as DNA: TGTGCCAGCAGCCAAGGAAATGGAAAACTGTTTTTT. Amino acid sequence: CASSQGNGKLFF.